This TCR beta chain was profiled in a study of cytomegalovirus exposure and HLA in healthy donors. This CDR3 region has 16 residues. CDR1 SEHNR and CDR2 FQNEAQ come from the germline V gene (reference sequence). Deletions cut 3 bases from V and 0 bases from J, with 13 bases between. This clone has just a few counts. Amplification used 60 Vbeta primers and 13 Jbeta primers. Repertoires were generated with immunoSEQ multiplex PCR, while TCRdb's copy carries only in-frame clones and drops some. The data contain 100,000 or so clones, approximately 85% of them seen just once; the ten biggest clones take up less than 5%.

Sample: PBMCs. The chain combines TRBV7-9 with TRBJ2-3, with D unresolved. This sequence was found in a man in his thirties or forties in good health and CMV-seronegative. The CDR3 region has the DNA TGTGCCAGCAGCTTTCAGTTTGATTCTAGCACAGATACGCAGTATTTT. This translates into CASSFQFDSSTDTQYF.